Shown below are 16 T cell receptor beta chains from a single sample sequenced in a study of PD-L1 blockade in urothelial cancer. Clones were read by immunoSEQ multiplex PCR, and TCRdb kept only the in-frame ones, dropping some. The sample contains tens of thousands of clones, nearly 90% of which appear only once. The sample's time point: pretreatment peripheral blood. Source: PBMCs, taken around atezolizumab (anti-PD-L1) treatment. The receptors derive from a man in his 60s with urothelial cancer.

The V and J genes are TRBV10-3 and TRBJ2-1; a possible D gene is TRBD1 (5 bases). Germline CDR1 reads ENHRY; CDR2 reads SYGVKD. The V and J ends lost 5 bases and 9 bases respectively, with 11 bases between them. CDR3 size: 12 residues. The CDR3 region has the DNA TGTGCCATCAGTAATACTGGGGCTGAGCAGTTCTTC. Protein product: CAISNTGAEQFF.

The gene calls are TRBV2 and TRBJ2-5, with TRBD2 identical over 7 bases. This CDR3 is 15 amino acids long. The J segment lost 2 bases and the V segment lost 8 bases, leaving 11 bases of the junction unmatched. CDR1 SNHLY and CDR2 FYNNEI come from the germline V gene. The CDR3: CASRVASGSQETQYF. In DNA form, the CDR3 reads TGTGCCAGCCGGGTAGCTAGCGGCTCGCAAGAGACCCAGTACTTC.

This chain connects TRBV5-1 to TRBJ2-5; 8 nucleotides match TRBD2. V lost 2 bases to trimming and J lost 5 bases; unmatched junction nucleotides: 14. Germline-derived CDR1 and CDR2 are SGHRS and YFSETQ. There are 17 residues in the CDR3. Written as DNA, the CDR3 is TGCGCCAGCAGCTTCTCCCAACTAGCGGATGCGGGGGAGACCCAGTACTTC. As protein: CASSFSQLADAGETQYF.

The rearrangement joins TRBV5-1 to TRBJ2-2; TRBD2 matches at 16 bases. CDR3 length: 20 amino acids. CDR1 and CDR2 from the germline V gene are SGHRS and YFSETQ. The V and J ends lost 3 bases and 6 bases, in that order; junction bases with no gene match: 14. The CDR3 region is CASSYSSRPGLAGGSGELFF. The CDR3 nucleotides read TGCGCCAGCAGCTATTCGAGCAGACCGGGACTAGCGGGGGGGTCCGGGGAGCTGTTTTTT. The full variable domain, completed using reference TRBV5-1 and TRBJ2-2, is KAGVTQTPRYLIKTRGQQVTLSCSPISGHRSVSWYQQTPGQGLQFLFEYFSETQRNKGNFPGRFSGRQFSNSRSEMNVSTLELGDSALYLCASSYSSRPGLAGGSGELFFGEGSRLTVL.

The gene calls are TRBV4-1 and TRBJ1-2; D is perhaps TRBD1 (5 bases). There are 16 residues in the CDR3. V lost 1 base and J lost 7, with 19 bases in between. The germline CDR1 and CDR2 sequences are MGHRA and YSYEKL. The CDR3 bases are TGCGCCAGCAGCCAAGTCGGCCAGAACAGGTTCGGTGGCTACACCTTC. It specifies CASSQVGQNRFGGYTF.

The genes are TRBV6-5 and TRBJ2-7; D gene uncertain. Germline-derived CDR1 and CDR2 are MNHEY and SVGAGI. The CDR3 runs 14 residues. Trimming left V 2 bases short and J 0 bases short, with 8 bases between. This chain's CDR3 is CASSYERSSYEQYF. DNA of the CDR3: TGTGCCAGCAGTTACGAGAGAAGCTCCTACGAGCAGTACTTC.

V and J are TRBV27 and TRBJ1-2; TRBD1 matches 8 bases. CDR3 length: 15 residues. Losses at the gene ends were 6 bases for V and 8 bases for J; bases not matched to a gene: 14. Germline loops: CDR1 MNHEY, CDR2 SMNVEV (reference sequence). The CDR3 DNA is TGTGCCAGCAGGGGGATGCCGGACAGGGACCTAGGCTACACCTTC. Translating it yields CASRGMPDRDLGYTF.

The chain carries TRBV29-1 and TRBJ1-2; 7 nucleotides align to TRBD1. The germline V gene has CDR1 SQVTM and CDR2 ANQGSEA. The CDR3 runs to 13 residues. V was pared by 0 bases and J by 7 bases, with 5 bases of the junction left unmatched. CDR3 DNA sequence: TGCAGCGTTGAAGAACAGGGGAAAAGTGGCTACACCTTC. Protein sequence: CSVEEQGKSGYTF.

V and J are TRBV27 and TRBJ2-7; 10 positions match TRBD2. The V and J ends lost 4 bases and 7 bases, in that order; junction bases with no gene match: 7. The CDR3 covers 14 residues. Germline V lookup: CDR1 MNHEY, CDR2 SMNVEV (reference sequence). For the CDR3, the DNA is TGTGCCAGCAGTTCCCTAGCGGGAGAGGTGGAGCAGTACTTC. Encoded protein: CASSSLAGEVEQYF.

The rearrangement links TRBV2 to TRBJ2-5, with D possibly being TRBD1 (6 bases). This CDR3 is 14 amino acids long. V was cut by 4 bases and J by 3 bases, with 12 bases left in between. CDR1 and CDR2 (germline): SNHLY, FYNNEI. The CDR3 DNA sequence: TGTGCCAGCAGTGTACAGGGAAGGGAAGAGACCCAGTACTTC. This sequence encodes CASSVQGREETQYF.

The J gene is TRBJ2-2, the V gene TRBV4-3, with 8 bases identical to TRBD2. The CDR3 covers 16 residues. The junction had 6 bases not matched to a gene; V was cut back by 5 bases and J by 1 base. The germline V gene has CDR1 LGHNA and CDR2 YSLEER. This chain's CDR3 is CASSNRLAQNTGELFF. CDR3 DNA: TGCGCCAGCAGCAACAGACTAGCGCAGAACACCGGGGAGCTGTTTTTT.

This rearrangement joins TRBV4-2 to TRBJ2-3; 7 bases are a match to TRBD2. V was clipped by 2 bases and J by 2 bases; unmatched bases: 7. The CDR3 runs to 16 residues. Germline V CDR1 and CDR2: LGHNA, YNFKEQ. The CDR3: CASSQSASGYTDTQYF. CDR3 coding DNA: TGTGCCAGCAGCCAATCGGCTAGCGGTTACACAGATACGCAGTATTTT.

The CDR3 nucleotides read TGTGCCAGCAGCTTAGGGACAGTGAACACCGGGGAGCTGTTTTTT. Its protein product is CASSLGTVNTGELFF. The genes are TRBV7-3 and TRBJ2-2; 7 bases align to TRBD1. CDR1 and CDR2 (germline): SGHTA, FQGTGA. V lost 2 bases, J lost 1 base, and 1 base stayed unmatched. The CDR3 runs to 15 residues. Using reference TRBV7-3 and TRBJ2-2 for the parts outside the CDR3, the full variable domain is GAGVSQTPSNKVTEKGKYVELRCDPISGHTALYWYRQSLGQGPEFLIYFQGTGAADDSGLPNDRFFAVRPEGSVSTLKIQRTERGDSAVYLCASSLGTVNTGELFFGEGSRLTVL.

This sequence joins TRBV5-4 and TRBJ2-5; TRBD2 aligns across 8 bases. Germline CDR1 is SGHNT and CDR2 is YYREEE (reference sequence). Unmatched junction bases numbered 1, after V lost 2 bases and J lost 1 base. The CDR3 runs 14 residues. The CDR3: CASSLAGVQETQYF. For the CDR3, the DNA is TGTGCCAGCAGCTTAGCGGGGGTCCAAGAGACCCAGTACTTC. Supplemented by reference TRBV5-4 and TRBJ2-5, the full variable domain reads ETGVTQSPTHLIKTRGQQVTLRCSSQSGHNTVSWYQQALGQGPQFIFQYYREEENGRGNFPPRFSGLQFPNYSSELNVNALELDDSALYLCASSLAGVQETQYFGPGTRLLVL.

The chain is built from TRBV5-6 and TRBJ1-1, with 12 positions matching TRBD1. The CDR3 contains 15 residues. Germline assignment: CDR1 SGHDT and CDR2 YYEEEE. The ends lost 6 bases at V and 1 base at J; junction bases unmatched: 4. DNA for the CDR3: TGTGCCAGCACCGGGGACAGGGGGCGGAACACTGAAGCTTTCTTT. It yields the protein CASTGDRGRNTEAFF.

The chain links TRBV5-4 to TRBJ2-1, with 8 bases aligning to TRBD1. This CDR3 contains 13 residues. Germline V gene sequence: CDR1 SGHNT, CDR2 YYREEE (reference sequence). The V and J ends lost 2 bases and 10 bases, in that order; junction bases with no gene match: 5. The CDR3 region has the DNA TGTGCCAGCAGCTTCCAGGGGGCATACGAGCAGTTCTTC. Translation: CASSFQGAYEQFF.